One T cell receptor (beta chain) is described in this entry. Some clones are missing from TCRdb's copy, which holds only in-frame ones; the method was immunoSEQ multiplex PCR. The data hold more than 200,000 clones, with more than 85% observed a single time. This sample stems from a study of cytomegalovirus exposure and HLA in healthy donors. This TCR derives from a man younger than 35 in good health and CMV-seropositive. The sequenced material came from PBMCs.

The CDR3 sequence: CASSSSRTGNTGELFF. The CDR3 coding sequence is TGTGCCAGCAGTTCGTCGCGGACAGGCAACACCGGGGAGCTGTTTTTT. The V and J genes are TRBV7-8 and TRBJ2-2; 7 bases agree with TRBD1. V trimming: 6 bases; J trimming: 2 bases; junction bases outside the gene matches: 9. The CDR3 runs 16 residues. Germline CDR1 reads SGHVS; CDR2 reads FQNEAQ. The full variable domain, its missing parts supplied by reference TRBV7-8 and TRBJ2-2, is GAGVSQSPRYKVAKRGQDVALRCDPISGHVSLFWYQQALGQGPEFLTYFQNEAQLDKSGLPSDRFFAERPEGSVSTLKIQRTQQEDSAVYLCASSSSRTGNTGELFFGEGSRLTVL.